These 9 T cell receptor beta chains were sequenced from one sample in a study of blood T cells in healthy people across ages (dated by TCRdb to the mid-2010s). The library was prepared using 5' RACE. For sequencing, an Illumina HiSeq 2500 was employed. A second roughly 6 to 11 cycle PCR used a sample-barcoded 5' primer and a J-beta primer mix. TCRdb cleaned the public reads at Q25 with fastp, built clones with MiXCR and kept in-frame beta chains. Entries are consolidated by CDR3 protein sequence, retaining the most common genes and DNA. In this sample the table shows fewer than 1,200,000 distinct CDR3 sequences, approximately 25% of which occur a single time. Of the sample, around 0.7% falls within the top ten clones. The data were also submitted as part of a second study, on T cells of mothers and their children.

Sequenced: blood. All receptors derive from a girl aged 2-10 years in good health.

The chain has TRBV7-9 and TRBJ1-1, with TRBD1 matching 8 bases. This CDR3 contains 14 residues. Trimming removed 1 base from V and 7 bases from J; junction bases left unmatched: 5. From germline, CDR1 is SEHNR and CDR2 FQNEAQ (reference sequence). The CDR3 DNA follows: TGTGCCAGCAGCTTAGGCCAGGGGGCGAATGAAGCTTTCTTT. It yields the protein CASSLGQGANEAFF.

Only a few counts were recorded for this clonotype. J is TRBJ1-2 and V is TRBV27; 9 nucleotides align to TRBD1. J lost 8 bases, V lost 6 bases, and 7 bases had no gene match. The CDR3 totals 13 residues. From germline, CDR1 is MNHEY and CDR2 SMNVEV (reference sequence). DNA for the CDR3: TGTGCCAGCAGCGCGGGACAGGGAGCCGGCTACACCTTC. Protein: CASSAGQGAGYTF.

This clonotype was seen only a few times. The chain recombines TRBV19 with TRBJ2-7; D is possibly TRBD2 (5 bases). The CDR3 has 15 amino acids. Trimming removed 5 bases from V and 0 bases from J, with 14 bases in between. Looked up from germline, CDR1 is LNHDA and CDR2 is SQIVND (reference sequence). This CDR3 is CASSVSYSGSYEQYF. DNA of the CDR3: TGTGCCAGTAGTGTCTCGTACAGCGGCTCCTACGAGCAGTACTTC.

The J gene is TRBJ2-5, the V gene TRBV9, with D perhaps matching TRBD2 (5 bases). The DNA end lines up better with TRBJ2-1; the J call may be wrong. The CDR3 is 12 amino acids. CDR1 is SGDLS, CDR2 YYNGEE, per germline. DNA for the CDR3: TGTGCCAGCAGCGGTAGCGTCGGTGAGCAGTTCTTC. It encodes CASSGSVGEQFF.

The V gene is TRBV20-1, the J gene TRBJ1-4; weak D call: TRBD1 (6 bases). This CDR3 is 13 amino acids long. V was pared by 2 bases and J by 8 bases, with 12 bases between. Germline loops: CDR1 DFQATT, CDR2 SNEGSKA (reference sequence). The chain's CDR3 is CSARMGGREKLFF. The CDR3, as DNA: TGCAGTGCTAGAATGGGGGGCCGGGAAAAACTGTTTTTT.

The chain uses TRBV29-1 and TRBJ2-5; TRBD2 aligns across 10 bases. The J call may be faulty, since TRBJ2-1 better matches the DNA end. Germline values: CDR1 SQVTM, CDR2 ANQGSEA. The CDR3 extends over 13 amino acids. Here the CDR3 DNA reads TGCAGCGTTTGGCTAGCGGGAGAGGGTGAGCAGTTCTTC. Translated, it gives CSVWLAGEGEQFF.

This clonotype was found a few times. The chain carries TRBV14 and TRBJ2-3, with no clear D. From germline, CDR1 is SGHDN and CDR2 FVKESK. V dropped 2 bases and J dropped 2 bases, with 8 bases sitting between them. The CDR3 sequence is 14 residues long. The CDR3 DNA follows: TGTGCCAGCAGCCAACTCTTGACCACAGATACGCAGTATTTT. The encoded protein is CASSQLLTTDTQYF.

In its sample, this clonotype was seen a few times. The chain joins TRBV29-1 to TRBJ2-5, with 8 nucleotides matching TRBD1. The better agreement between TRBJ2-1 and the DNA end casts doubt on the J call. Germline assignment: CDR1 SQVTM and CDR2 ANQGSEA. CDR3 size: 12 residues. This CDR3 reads CSAEGTGPQQFF. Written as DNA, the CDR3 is TGCAGCGCCGAGGGGACAGGCCCTCAGCAGTTCTTC.

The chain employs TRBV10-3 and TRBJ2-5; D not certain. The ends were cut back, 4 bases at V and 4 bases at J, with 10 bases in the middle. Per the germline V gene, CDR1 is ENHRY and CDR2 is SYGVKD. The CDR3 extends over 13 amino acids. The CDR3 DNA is TGTGCCATCAGTGGGTTCGAAAGAGAGACCCAGTACTTC. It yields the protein CAISGFERETQYF.